A single sample gave rise to the 20 T cell receptor beta chains below, sequenced in a study of identical twins. TCRdb ran MiXCR on the 5' RACE reads and lists one entry per CDR3 protein. The sample has about 190,000 distinct CDR3 sequences; about 16% are singletons. These data were also filed under a second study, of T cells expressing NK-cell markers.

The sequenced sample was CD8+ T cells sorted from blood. The receptors were sampled from a young woman in good health.

This clonotype has only a few counts. The chain links TRBV10-2 to TRBJ2-7; D may correspond to TRBD1 or TRBD2 (5 bases each). This CDR3 spans 13 amino acids. CDR1 WSHSY and CDR2 SAAADI come from the germline V gene. V shed 10 bases and J shed 6 bases, with 19 bases lying between them. The CDR3 protein is CATWDGISLEQYF. The CDR3 DNA sequence: TGCGCCACATGGGACGGAATCTCCCTCGAGCAGTACTTC.

The chain uses TRBV27 and TRBJ1-1; perhaps TRBD1 as D (6 bases). The CDR3 extends over 14 amino acids. Germline V gene lookup returns CDR1 MNHEY and CDR2 SMNVEV (reference sequence). Trimming stripped 7 bases from V and 1 base from J, with 13 bases between. CDR3 nucleotides: TGTGCCAGCAAAGAAGACAGGAGGAACACTGAAGCTTTCTTT. Translation gives CASKEDRRNTEAFF.

Remarks on this clonotype: A read error may produce the germline difference seen at one junction end. The chain carries TRBV7-8 and TRBJ2-7, with D perhaps matching TRBD2 (5 bases). Germline assignment: CDR1 SGHVS and CDR2 FQNEAQ. The CDR3 is made up of 14 amino acids. DNA for the CDR3: TGTGCCAGCAGCTTAGCTAGCGTCTCCAACGAGCAGTACTTC. Translation gives CASSLASVSNEQYF. Filled out from reference TRBV7-8 and TRBJ2-7, the complete variable domain reads GAGVSQSPRYKVAKRGQDVALRCDPISGHVSLFWYQQALGQGPEFLTYFQNEAQLDKSGLPSDRFFAERPEGSVSTLKIQRTQQEDSAVYLCASSLASVSNEQYFGPGTRLTVT.

The CDR3 region has the DNA TGCAGTGCAGTTTCTTACAATGAGCAGTTCTTC. Residues: CSAVSYNEQFF. The chain has TRBV20-1 and TRBJ2-1; D ambiguous. V gave up 6 bases and J gave up 4 bases, with 7 bases separating them. The CDR3 has 11 residues. Looked up from germline, CDR1 is DFQATT and CDR2 is SNEGSKA (reference sequence).

This clonotype was seen a few times. This chain joins TRBV9 and TRBJ2-7; D perhaps matches TRBD1 (6 bases). The V gene lost 4 bases and the J gene lost 0 bases, with 14 bases spanning the gap. CDR1 is SGDLS, CDR2 YYNGEE, per germline. CDR3 length: 15 residues. The CDR3, as DNA: TGTGCCAGCAGCCGGGACACAGGGATCTCCTACGAGCAGTACTTC. This gives the protein CASSRDTGISYEQYF.

This clonotype has only a few counts. V usage is TRBV7-2 and J usage is TRBJ1-4; D not resolved. The ends were cut back, 5 bases at V and 8 bases at J, with 18 bases in the middle. The CDR3 is 15 amino acids. Germline V gene sequence: CDR1 SGHTA, CDR2 FQGNSA. CDR3 bases: TGTGCCAGCAGCCCGGACCGGGTCCCGAGGGAAAAACTGTTTTTT. Its translation is CASSPDRVPREKLFF.

This clonotype was observed a handful of times. The chain employs TRBV10-2 and TRBJ2-7, with TRBD1 matching 8 bases. The J segment lost 0 bases and the V segment lost 6 bases, leaving 7 bases of the junction unmatched. Germline values: CDR1 WSHSY, CDR2 SAAADI. The CDR3 has 15 amino acids. This CDR3 reads CASRERQGSSYEQYF. The CDR3 DNA sequence: TGCGCCAGCAGGGAGCGACAGGGGAGCTCCTACGAGCAGTACTTC.

This clonotype has only a few counts. J is TRBJ1-2 and V is TRBV7-9, with 8 bases identical to TRBD1. From germline, CDR1 is SEHNR and CDR2 FQNEAQ (reference sequence). This CDR3 region has 12 residues. V lost 5 bases and J lost 7; bases outside the gene matches: 3. As DNA, the CDR3 is TGTGCCAGCAGCAAGGACAGGGCTGGCTACACCTTC. Protein product: CASSKDRAGYTF.

This clonotype was picked up a small number of times. The chain has TRBV12-3 or TRBV12-4 and TRBJ2-1; no firm D call. CDR3 length: 13 residues. V dropped 2 bases and J dropped 10 bases, with 12 bases sitting between them. The CDR3 spells CASSLLDHPEQFF. CDR3 coding DNA: TGTGCCAGCAGTTTATTAGACCACCCCGAGCAGTTCTTC.

The V gene is TRBV15, the J gene TRBJ2-5; D is uncertain. Germline V gives CDR1 LNHNV, CDR2 YYDKDF (reference sequence). Trimming took 0 bases from V and 5 from J, leaving 10 bases between them. This CDR3 spans 14 amino acids. CDR3 residues: CATSRDRGLETQYF. The CDR3 region has the DNA TGTGCCACCAGCAGAGATCGCGGTTTGGAGACCCAGTACTTC.

The chain joins TRBV4-3 to TRBJ2-5; TRBD1 is a possible D gene (6 bases). The CDR3 consists of 18 residues. Trimming removed 0 bases from V and 1 base from J, with 18 bases in between. The germline gives CDR1 LGHNA, CDR2 YSLEER. The CDR3 coding sequence is TGCGCCAGCAGCCAAGAACTTACAGGGTATGGGGCCCAAGAGACCCAGTACTTC. This sequence encodes CASSQELTGYGAQETQYF.

This clonotype was seen repeatedly, ten times or more. The V and J genes are TRBV15 and TRBJ2-3, with D possibly being TRBD2 (6 bases). From germline, CDR1 is LNHNV and CDR2 YYDKDF (reference sequence). The CDR3 has 17 amino acids. Trimming removed 0 bases at V and 2 bases at J, with 15 bases between. This CDR3 reads CATSRDRWGGDTDTQYF. CDR3 bases: TGTGCCACCAGCAGAGATCGTTGGGGCGGGGACACAGATACGCAGTATTTT. Supplemented by reference TRBV15 and TRBJ2-3, the full variable domain reads DAMVIQNPRYQVTQFGKPVTLSCSQTLNHNVMYWYQQKSSQAPKLLFHYYDKDFNNEADTPDNFQSRRPNTSFCFLDIRSPGLGDTAMYLCATSRDRWGGDTDTQYFGPGTRLTVL.

A few counts support this clonotype. This chain links TRBV11-2 with TRBJ2-3, with D maybe TRBD2 (6 bases). V was cut by 0 bases and J by 4 bases, with 11 bases left in between. This CDR3 is built from 15 residues. Per germline, CDR1 SGHAT and CDR2 FQNNGV. Written as DNA, the CDR3 is TGTGCCAGCAGCTTAGAGCGGGGTAATGCAGATACGCAGTATTTT. This sequence encodes CASSLERGNADTQYF.

The chain's CDR3 is CSASGSPQGYEQYF. The CDR3 bases are TGCAGCGCTTCAGGGTCTCCTCAGGGTTACGAGCAGTACTTC. V usage is TRBV29-1 and J usage is TRBJ2-7; D is perhaps TRBD1 (5 bases). V was clipped by 7 bases and J by 4 bases, with 20 bases between them. Germline CDR1 reads SQVTM; CDR2 reads ANQGSEA. The CDR3 runs to 14 residues.

This chain links TRBV9 with TRBJ2-1, with TRBD2 as a possible D gene (6 bases). The V and J ends lost 2 bases and 7 bases respectively, with 16 bases between them. The CDR3 runs 15 residues. Germline V gene sequence: CDR1 SGDLS, CDR2 YYNGEE. This chain's CDR3 is CASSVWVGGGNEQFF. The CDR3, as DNA: TGTGCCAGCAGCGTTTGGGTCGGGGGAGGTAATGAGCAGTTCTTC.

The table lists this clonotype with a few counts. The genes are TRBV4-3 and TRBJ1-2, with D possibly being TRBD1 (5 bases). V lost 0 bases, J lost 4 bases, and 12 bases lay in between. Germline CDR1 LGHNA, CDR2 YSLEER. The CDR3 has 15 amino acids. CDR3 sequence: CASSQELSGSYGYTF. CDR3 DNA sequence: TGCGCCAGCAGCCAAGAGCTGTCAGGGTCCTATGGCTACACCTTC.

This clonotype was picked up one time. This chain links TRBV7-9 with TRBJ2-3; D uncertain. The germline CDR1 and CDR2 sequences are SEHNR and FQNEAQ (reference sequence). V lost 6 bases to trimming and J lost 6 bases, with 16 bases between them. The CDR3 has 14 amino acids. CDR3 sequence reads: CASSLLAAADTQYF. The CDR3 coding sequence is TGTGCCAGCAGTCTCCTCGCGGCGGCCGATACGCAGTATTTT.

V usage is TRBV3-1 and J usage is TRBJ2-6, with 7 nucleotides matching TRBD2. The CDR3 is made up of 18 amino acids. The germline V gene has CDR1 LGHDT and CDR2 YNNKEL (reference sequence). The V segment lost 0 bases and the J segment 2 bases; nucleotides outside the gene matches: 7. The DNA for the CDR3 is TGTGCCAGCAGCCAAGAGGCAGGGCTAGCGGCTGGGGCCAACGTCCTGACTTTC. Translated: CASSQEAGLAAGANVLTF.

The V call is TRBV5-1, the J call TRBJ2-7; D may be TRBD2 (5 bases). Germline loops: CDR1 SGHRS, CDR2 YFSETQ. V lost 1 base and J lost 0, with 11 bases in between. This CDR3 contains 15 residues. CDR3: CASSLSGLSSYEQYF. The CDR3 nucleotides read TGCGCCAGCAGCTTGAGCGGTTTAAGCTCCTACGAGCAGTACTTC. Full variable domain (missing parts from reference TRBV5-1 and TRBJ2-7): KAGVTQTPRYLIKTRGQQVTLSCSPISGHRSVSWYQQTPGQGLQFLFEYFSETQRNKGNFPGRFSGRQFSNSRSEMNVSTLELGDSALYLCASSLSGLSSYEQYFGPGTRLTVT.

This clonotype was found a few times. The CDR3 reads CASSLSSGSSEQFF. The DNA of the CDR3 is TGTGCCAGCAGTTTGTCTAGCGGGAGTTCGGAGCAGTTCTTC. J is TRBJ2-1 and V is TRBV12-3 or TRBV12-4; 10 bases match TRBD2. J was trimmed by 10 bases and V by 3 bases; bases with no gene match: 6. The CDR3 spans 14 residues.